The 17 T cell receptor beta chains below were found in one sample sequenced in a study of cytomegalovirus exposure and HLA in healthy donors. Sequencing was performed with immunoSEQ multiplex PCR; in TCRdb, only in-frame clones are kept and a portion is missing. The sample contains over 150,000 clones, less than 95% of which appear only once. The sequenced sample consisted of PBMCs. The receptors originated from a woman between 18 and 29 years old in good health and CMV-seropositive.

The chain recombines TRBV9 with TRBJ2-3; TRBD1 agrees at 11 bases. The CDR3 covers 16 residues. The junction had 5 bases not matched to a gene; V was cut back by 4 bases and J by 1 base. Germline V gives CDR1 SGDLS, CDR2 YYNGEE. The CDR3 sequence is CASSTGQGVGTDTQYF. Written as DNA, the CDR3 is TGTGCCAGCAGCACGGGACAGGGGGTGGGCACAGATACGCAGTATTTT.

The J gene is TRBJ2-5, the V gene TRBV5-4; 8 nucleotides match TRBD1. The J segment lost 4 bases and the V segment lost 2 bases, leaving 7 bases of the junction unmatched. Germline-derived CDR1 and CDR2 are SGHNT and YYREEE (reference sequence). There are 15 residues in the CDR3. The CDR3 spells CASSFNGRGRETQYF. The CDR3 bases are TGTGCCAGCAGCTTCAATGGCAGGGGGCGAGAGACCCAGTACTTC.

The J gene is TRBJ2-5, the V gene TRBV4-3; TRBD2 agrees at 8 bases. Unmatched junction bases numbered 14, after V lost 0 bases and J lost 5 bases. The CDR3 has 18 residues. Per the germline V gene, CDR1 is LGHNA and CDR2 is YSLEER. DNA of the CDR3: TGCGCCAGCAGCCAAGATTTACCCGGGAGGGCCACCGGGGAGACCCAGTACTTC. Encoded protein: CASSQDLPGRATGETQYF.

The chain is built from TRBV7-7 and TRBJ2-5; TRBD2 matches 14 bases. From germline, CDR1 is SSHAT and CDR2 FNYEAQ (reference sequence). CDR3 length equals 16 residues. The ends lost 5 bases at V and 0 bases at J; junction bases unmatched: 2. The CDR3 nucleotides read TGTGCCAGCAGCCGGACTAGCGGGGGGTACCAAGAGACCCAGTACTTC. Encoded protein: CASSRTSGGYQETQYF.

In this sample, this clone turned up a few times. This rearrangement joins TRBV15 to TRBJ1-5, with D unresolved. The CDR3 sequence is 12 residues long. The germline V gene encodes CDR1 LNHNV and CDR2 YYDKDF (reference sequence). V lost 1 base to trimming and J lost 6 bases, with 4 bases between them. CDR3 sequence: CATSRVSQPQHF. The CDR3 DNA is TGTGCCACCAGCAGAGTTAGTCAGCCCCAGCATTTT. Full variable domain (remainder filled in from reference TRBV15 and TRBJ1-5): DAMVIQNPRYQVTQFGKPVTLSCSQTLNHNVMYWYQQKSSQAPKLLFHYYDKDFNNEADTPDNFQSRRPNTSFCFLDIRSPGLGDTAMYLCATSRVSQPQHFGDGTRLSIL.

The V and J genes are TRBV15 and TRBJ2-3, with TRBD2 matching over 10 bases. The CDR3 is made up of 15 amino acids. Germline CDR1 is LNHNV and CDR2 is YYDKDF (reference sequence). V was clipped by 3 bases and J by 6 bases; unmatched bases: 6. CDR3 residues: CATSSGAGGLDTQYF. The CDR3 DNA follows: TGTGCCACCAGCAGCGGAGCGGGGGGGCTCGATACGCAGTATTTT.

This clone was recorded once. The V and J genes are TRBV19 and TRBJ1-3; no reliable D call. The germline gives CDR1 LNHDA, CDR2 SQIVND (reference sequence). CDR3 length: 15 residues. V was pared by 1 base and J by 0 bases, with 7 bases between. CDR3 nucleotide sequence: TGTGCCAGTAGTATAGCGGAGAGCTCTGGAAACACCATATATTTT. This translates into CASSIAESSGNTIYF.

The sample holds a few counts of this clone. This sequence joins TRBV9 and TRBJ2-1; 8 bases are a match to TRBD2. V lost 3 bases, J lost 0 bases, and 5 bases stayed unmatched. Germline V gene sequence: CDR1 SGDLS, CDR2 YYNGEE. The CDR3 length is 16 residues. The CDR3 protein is CASSASGSPSYNEQFF. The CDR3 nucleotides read TGTGCCAGCAGCGCTAGCGGGTCCCCCTCCTACAATGAGCAGTTCTTC.

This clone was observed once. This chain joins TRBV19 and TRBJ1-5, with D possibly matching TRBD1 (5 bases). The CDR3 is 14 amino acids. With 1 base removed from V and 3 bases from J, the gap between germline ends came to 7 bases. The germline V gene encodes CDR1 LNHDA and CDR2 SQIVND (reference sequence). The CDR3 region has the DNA TGTGCCAGTAGTATAGGACAGAACAATCAGCCCCAGCATTTT. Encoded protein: CASSIGQNNQPQHF.

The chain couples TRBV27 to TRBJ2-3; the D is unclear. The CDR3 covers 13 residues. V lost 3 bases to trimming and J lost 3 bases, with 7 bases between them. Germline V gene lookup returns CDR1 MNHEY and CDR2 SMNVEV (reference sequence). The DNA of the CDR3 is TGTGCCAGCAGTTTTTCCGGGACAGATACGCAGTATTTT. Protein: CASSFSGTDTQYF.

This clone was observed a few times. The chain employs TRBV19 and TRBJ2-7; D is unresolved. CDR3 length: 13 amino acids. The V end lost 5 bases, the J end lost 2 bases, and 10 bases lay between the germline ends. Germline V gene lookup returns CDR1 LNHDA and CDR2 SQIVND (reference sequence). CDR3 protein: CASSAGYTYEQYF. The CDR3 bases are TGTGCCAGTAGTGCAGGCTATACCTACGAGCAGTACTTC.

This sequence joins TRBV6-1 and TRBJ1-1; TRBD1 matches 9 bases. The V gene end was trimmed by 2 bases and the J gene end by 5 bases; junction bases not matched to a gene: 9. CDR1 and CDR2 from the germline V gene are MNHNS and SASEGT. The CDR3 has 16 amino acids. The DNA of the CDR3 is TGTGCCAGCAGTGAACATCCCGGACAGGGGTATACTGAAGCTTTCTTT. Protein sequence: CASSEHPGQGYTEAFF.

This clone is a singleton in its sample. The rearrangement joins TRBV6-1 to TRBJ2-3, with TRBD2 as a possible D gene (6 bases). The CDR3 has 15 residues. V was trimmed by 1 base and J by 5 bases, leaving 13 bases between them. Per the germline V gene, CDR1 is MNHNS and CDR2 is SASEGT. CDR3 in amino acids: CASSEVAGTGDTQYF. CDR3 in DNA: TGTGCCAGCAGTGAAGTGGCAGGGACTGGAGATACGCAGTATTTT.

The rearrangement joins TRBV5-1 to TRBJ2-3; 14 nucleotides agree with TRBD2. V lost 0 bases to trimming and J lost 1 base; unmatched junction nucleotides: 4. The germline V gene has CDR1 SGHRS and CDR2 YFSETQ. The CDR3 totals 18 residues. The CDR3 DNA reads TGCGCCAGCAGCTTGGGACTAGCGGGGGGGCCTCGCACAGATACGCAGTATTTT. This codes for CASSLGLAGGPRTDTQYF. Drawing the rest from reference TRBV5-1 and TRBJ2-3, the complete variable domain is KAGVTQTPRYLIKTRGQQVTLSCSPISGHRSVSWYQQTPGQGLQFLFEYFSETQRNKGNFPGRFSGRQFSNSRSEMNVSTLELGDSALYLCASSLGLAGGPRTDTQYFGPGTRLTVL.

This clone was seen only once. The CDR3 sequence is CASHSRGLTYEQYF. In nucleotides, the CDR3 is TGTGCCAGTCACAGCAGGGGCCTTACCTACGAGCAGTACTTC. The chain is built from TRBV5-4 and TRBJ2-7; perhaps TRBD1 as D (6 bases). The CDR3 is 14 residues long. Deletions cut 8 bases from V and 2 bases from J, with 17 bases between. Looked up from germline, CDR1 is SGHNT and CDR2 is YYREEE (reference sequence).

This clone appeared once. The CDR3 nucleotides read TGTGCCAGCAGTTTCGTCGCGGGGGTCGGTGGTGAGCAGTTCTTC. This sequence encodes CASSFVAGVGGEQFF. The genes are TRBV28 and TRBJ2-1; 7 bases are a match to TRBD2. Germline CDR1 is MDHEN and CDR2 is SYDVKM. J was trimmed by 9 bases and V by 3 bases; bases with no gene match: 11. The CDR3 covers 15 residues.

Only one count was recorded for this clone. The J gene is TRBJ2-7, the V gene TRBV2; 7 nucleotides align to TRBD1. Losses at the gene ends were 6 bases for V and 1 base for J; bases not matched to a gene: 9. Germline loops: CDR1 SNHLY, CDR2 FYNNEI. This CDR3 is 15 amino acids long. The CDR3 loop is CASRSGTDLSYEQYF. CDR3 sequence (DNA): TGTGCCAGCAGGTCCGGGACAGACTTATCCTACGAGCAGTACTTC.